This TCR beta chain emerged from a study of blood T cell repertoires in COVID-19. Study summary: Spain, Italy and the United States supplied samples that represented acute and convalescent COVID-19.

Authors' analysis steps: Amplification of reference gene primers was used by the study to estimate nucleated cell counts. Profiling relied on immunoSEQ multiplex PCR, and the TCRdb table lists in-frame clones only, not all of them. V and J calls plus clone size are reproduced from that table; the DNA served to infer D and trimming. The data show about 250,000 clones, with 83% seen just once and less than 4% held by the top ten. Participants came from fewer than 25 US areas, aged roughly 18 to 89 years. Allocation to cohorts depended on clinical history reported by the participants. V lost 2 bases, J lost 2 bases, and 2 bases stayed unmatched. Germline V gene data show CDR1 as ENHRY and CDR2 as SYGVKD. The CDR3 contains 16 residues.

The sample consisted of PBMCs or T cells enriched from blood (not recorded which). The chain has TRBV10-3 and TRBJ2-6; the match to TRBD2 covers 8 bases. This clonotype was obtained from a woman between 35 and 50 years old who had been exposed to COVID-19. Here the CDR3 reads CAISEPGGTGANVLTF. The DNA for the CDR3 is TGTGCCATCAGTGAGCCGGGGGGGACTGGGGCCAACGTCCTGACTTTC.